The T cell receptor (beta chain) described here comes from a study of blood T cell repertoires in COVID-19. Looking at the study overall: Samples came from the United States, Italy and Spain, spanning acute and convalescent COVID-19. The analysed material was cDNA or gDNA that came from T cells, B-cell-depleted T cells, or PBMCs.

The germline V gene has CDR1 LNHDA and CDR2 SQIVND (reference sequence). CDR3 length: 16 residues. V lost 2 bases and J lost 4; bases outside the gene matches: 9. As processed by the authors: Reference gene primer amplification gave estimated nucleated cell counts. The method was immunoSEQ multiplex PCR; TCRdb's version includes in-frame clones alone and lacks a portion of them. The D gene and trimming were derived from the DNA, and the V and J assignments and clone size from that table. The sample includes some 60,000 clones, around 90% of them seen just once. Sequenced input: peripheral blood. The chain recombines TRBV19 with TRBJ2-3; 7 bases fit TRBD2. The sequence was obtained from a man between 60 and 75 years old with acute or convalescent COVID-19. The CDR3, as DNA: TGTGCCAGTAGTATACGGGGGGAGGGCCTGGCAGATACGCAGTATTTT. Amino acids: CASSIRGEGLADTQYF.